Listed below are T cell receptor beta chains from one sample, sequenced in a study of Tregs in tolerant kidney transplant recipients. TCRdb keeps only in-frame clones here, not all; method: immunoSEQ multiplex PCR. This sample carries tens of thousands of clones, approximately 90% of them seen once, and the ten largest clones take roughly 15%. This material consisted of CD8+ T cells from blood (PBMCs), taken 24 months after the transplant. Source of these receptors: a human patient who received a combined kidney and bone marrow transplant. Some T cells may be transferred from the graft donor. Both conserved end residues are part of each CDR3. The order of the fields is J gene, clone size, V gene, D gene, CDR3 DNA, CDR3 protein. D genes are given only for firm matches. Size tells how often a clone was seen (once, few, many) or the class of an expanded clone, and some rows leave it out.

J gene: TRBJ1-3
clone size: NA
V gene: TRBV19
D gene: NA
CDR3 DNA: TGTGCCAGTAGTCCGACCCTCAGGGGCGCCGACACCATATATTTT
CDR3 protein: CASSPTLRGADTIYF

J gene: TRBJ1-1
clone size: NA
V gene: TRBV27
D gene: NA
CDR3 DNA: TGTGCCAGCAGTTTCCGGGGGGCGAATGAAGCTTTCTTT
CDR3 protein: CASSFRGANEAFF

J gene: TRBJ1-1
clone size: NA
V gene: TRBV28
D gene: TRBD1
CDR3 DNA: TGTGCCAGCAGTTTCCTGGAACAGGGGGCGAACACTGAAGCTTTCTTT
CDR3 protein: CASSFLEQGANTEAFF

J gene: TRBJ2-7
clone size: NA
V gene: TRBV15
D gene: NA
CDR3 DNA: TGTGCCACCAGCAGAGATCGCGGGCAGGGGAGTTACGAGCAGTACTTC
CDR3 protein: CATSRDRGQGSYEQYF

J gene: TRBJ2-1
clone size: once
V gene: TRBV14
D gene: NA
CDR3 DNA: TGTGCCAGCAGCCAAGTCACGGAGAGACAGTTCTTC
CDR3 protein: CASSQVTERQFF

J gene: TRBJ1-1
clone size: NA
V gene: TRBV30
D gene: TRBD1
CDR3 DNA: TGTGCCTGGAGTGGAGGGACAGGACCGAACACTGAAGCTTTCTTT
CDR3 protein: CAWSGGTGPNTEAFF

J gene: TRBJ2-1
clone size: NA
V gene: TRBV11-2
D gene: TRBD2
CDR3 DNA: TGTGCCAGCAGCTTAATACGTGAAGTAGCGGGAGGGCCGGGGGAGCAGTTCTTC
CDR3 protein: CASSLIREVAGGPGEQFF

J gene: TRBJ2-3
clone size: NA
V gene: TRBV7-6
D gene: TRBD2
CDR3 DNA: TGTGCCAGCAGCTCCCGGGGGGGCATATCTTATGCAGATACGCAGTATTTT
CDR3 protein: CASSSRGGISYADTQYF

J gene: TRBJ2-7
clone size: NA
V gene: TRBV13
D gene: TRBD2
CDR3 DNA: TGTGCCAGCAGCTTCTCCTCGGGGGGGCCCTACGAGCAGTACTTC
CDR3 protein: CASSFSSGGPYEQYF

J gene: TRBJ2-2
clone size: NA
V gene: TRBV7-6
D gene: TRBD2
CDR3 DNA: TGTGCCAGCAGCTCCGGACTAGCGGGGTTAAACACCGGGGAGCTGTTTTTT
CDR3 protein: CASSSGLAGLNTGELFF

J gene: TRBJ2-3
clone size: NA
V gene: TRBV4-3
D gene: NA
CDR3 DNA: TGCGCCAGCAGCCAAGAAGGTCCGGCAGGGCCAACTAGCACAGATACGCAGTATTTT
CDR3 protein: CASSQEGPAGPTSTDTQYF

J gene: TRBJ1-2
clone size: once
V gene: TRBV27
D gene: NA
CDR3 DNA: TGTGCCAGCAGTTTCTCCTCGGCGGGCTGGTATGGCTACACCTTC
CDR3 protein: CASSFSSAGWYGYTF

J gene: TRBJ2-7
clone size: NA
V gene: TRBV4-1
D gene: NA
CDR3 DNA: TGCGCCAGCAGCCAAGATCGCGGGGCCACCTACGAGCAGTACTTC
CDR3 protein: CASSQDRGATYEQYF

J gene: TRBJ2-7
clone size: NA
V gene: TRBV4-3
D gene: TRBD2
CDR3 DNA: TGCGCCAGCAGTCCCCTAGCGGGAGGGTCCTACGAGCAGTACTTC
CDR3 protein: CASSPLAGGSYEQYF

J gene: TRBJ1-2
clone size: NA
V gene: TRBV9
D gene: NA
CDR3 DNA: TGTGCCAGCAGCGTAGGGGGCCGCGCGGCTAACTATGGCTACACCTTC
CDR3 protein: CASSVGGRAANYGYTF

J gene: TRBJ1-2
clone size: NA
V gene: TRBV27
D gene: NA
CDR3 DNA: TGTGCCAGCAGTTTACAACGGACAGACATCTATGGCTACACCTTC
CDR3 protein: CASSLQRTDIYGYTF

J gene: TRBJ1-1
clone size: medium-sized
V gene: TRBV7-6
D gene: NA
CDR3 DNA: TGTGCCAGCAGCTTATCCGTGAACACTGAAGCTTTCTTT
CDR3 protein: CASSLSVNTEAFF

J gene: TRBJ2-1
clone size: NA
V gene: TRBV4-1
D gene: NA
CDR3 DNA: TGCGCCAGCAGCCGGGTTTGGGCGAACCATGAGCAGTTCTTC
CDR3 protein: CASSRVWANHEQFF

J gene: TRBJ2-1
clone size: NA
V gene: TRBV12-5
D gene: TRBD2
CDR3 DNA: TGTGCTAGTGGTTTGGTACTTACTAGCGGGAGTAGGGACAATGAGCAGTTCTTC
CDR3 protein: CASGLVLTSGSRDNEQFF

J gene: TRBJ2-3
clone size: NA
V gene: TRBV9
D gene: TRBD2
CDR3 DNA: TGTGCCAGCAGCGTTAGCGGGGGGGCTGGGGCAGATACGCAGTATTTT
CDR3 protein: CASSVSGGAGADTQYF

J gene: TRBJ2-7
clone size: few
V gene: TRBV28
D gene: TRBD1
CDR3 DNA: TGTGCCAGCACTTCCCGGGGAGGGACAGGGGACCCCTACGAGCAGTACTTC
CDR3 protein: CASTSRGGTGDPYEQYF

J gene: TRBJ2-7
clone size: NA
V gene: TRBV7-9
D gene: NA
CDR3 DNA: TGTGCCAGCAGCGTATCGGAGAGCTCCTACGAGCAGTACTTC
CDR3 protein: CASSVSESSYEQYF

J gene: TRBJ2-2
clone size: NA
V gene: TRBV6-4
D gene: NA
CDR3 DNA: TGTGCCAGCAGTGACGAGGAGTCCGGGGAGCTGTTTTTT
CDR3 protein: CASSDEESGELFF

J gene: TRBJ1-1
clone size: NA
V gene: TRBV4-3
D gene: NA
CDR3 DNA: TGCGCCAGCAACAGCATGAACACTGAAGCTTTCTTT
CDR3 protein: CASNSMNTEAFF

J gene: TRBJ2-1
clone size: NA
V gene: TRBV6-5
D gene: TRBD2
CDR3 DNA: TGTGCCAGCAGTACTAGCGGGAGGCAGTTCTTC
CDR3 protein: CASSTSGRQFF

J gene: TRBJ2-1
clone size: NA
V gene: TRBV27
D gene: TRBD2
CDR3 DNA: TGTGCCAGCAGTCTAGCGGGGGAGGGATACAATGAGCAGTTCTTC
CDR3 protein: CASSLAGEGYNEQFF

J gene: TRBJ2-3
clone size: NA
V gene: TRBV7-2
D gene: TRBD2
CDR3 DNA: TGTGCCAGCAGCTCCCCGGGACTAGCGTACAAAGATACGCAGTATTTT
CDR3 protein: CASSSPGLAYKDTQYF

J gene: TRBJ2-3
clone size: NA
V gene: TRBV27
D gene: TRBD2
CDR3 DNA: TGTGCCAGCAGTCCACGGACTAGCGGGTGGCCGGGGGATACGCAGTATTTT
CDR3 protein: CASSPRTSGWPGDTQYF

J gene: TRBJ2-1
clone size: NA
V gene: TRBV23-1
D gene: NA
CDR3 DNA: TGCGCCAGACGTGGGCCAGAGCAGTTCTTC
CDR3 protein: CARRGPEQFF

J gene: TRBJ1-4
clone size: few
V gene: TRBV28
D gene: NA
CDR3 DNA: TGTGCCAGCAGTTTCTCCTCGACAGTTGAAAAACTGTTTTTT
CDR3 protein: CASSFSSTVEKLFF

J gene: TRBJ1-1
clone size: NA
V gene: TRBV7-9
D gene: NA
CDR3 DNA: TGTGCCAGCAGCTTGTTCGCTGAAGCTTTCTTT
CDR3 protein: CASSLFAEAFF

J gene: TRBJ2-7
clone size: NA
V gene: TRBV4-2
D gene: NA
CDR3 DNA: TGTGCCAGCAGCCAAGCAATGTCGGTAGCGGCCTACGAGCAGTACTTC
CDR3 protein: CASSQAMSVAAYEQYF

J gene: TRBJ2-3
clone size: once
V gene: TRBV5-6
D gene: NA
CDR3 DNA: TGTGCCAGCAGCTTGGCCGGCGTAACAGGGAACACAGATACGCAGTATTTT
CDR3 protein: CASSLAGVTGNTDTQYF

J gene: TRBJ1-1
clone size: once
V gene: TRBV29-1
D gene: TRBD1
CDR3 DNA: TGCAGCGTTGAAGATAGTGGACAGGGGTACACTGAAGCTTTCTTT
CDR3 protein: CSVEDSGQGYTEAFF

J gene: TRBJ2-7
clone size: NA
V gene: TRBV29-1
D gene: TRBD1
CDR3 DNA: TGCAGCGTTCGGACAGGGAGCTCCTACGAGCAGTACTTC
CDR3 protein: CSVRTGSSYEQYF

J gene: TRBJ2-1
clone size: NA
V gene: TRBV10-3
D gene: NA
CDR3 DNA: TGTGCCATCAGTGATCTCCGGGATTCTTCCATCAGGGAGCAGTTCTTC
CDR3 protein: CAISDLRDSSIREQFF

J gene: TRBJ2-2
clone size: NA
V gene: TRBV13
D gene: NA
CDR3 DNA: TGTGCCAGCAGCTTAAGCCTAGCGTCGAACACCGGGGAGCTGTTTTTT
CDR3 protein: CASSLSLASNTGELFF